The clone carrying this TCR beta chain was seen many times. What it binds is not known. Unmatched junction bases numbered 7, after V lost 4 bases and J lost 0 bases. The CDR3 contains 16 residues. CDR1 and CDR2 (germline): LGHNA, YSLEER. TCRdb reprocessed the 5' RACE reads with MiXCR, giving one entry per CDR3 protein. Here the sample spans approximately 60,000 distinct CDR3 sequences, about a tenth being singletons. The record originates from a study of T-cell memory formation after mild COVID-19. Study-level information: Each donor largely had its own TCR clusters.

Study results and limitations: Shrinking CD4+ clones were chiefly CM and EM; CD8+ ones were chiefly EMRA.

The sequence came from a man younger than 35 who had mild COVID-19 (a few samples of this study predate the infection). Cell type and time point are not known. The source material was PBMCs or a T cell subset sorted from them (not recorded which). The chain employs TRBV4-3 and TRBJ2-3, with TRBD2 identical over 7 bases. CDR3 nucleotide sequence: TGCGCCAGCAGCCCCCTTTGGGGGGGGAGCACAGATACGCAGTATTTT. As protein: CASSPLWGGSTDTQYF.